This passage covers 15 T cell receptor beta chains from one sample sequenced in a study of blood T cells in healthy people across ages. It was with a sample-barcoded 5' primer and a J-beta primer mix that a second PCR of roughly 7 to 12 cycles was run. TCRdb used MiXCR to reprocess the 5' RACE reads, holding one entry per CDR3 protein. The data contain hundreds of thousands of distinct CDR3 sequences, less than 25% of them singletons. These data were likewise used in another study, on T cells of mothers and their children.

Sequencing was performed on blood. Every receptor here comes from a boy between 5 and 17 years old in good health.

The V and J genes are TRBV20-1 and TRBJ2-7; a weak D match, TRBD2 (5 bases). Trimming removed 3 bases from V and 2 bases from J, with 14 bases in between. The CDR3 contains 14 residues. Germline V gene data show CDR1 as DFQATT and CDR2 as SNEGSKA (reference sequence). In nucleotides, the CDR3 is TGCAGTGCTAGCGACCCCCGGGGAACCTACGAGCAGTACTTC. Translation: CSASDPRGTYEQYF.

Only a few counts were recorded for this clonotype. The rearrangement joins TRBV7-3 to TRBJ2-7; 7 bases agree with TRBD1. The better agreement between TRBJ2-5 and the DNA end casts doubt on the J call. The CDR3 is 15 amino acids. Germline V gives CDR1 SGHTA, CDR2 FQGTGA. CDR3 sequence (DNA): TGTGCCAGCAGCGGCTCGACAGGGTTCCAAGAGACCCAGTACTTC. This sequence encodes CASSGSTGFQETQYF.

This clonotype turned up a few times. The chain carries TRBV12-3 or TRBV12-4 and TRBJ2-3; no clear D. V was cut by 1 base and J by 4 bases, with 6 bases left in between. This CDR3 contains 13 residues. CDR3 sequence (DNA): TGTGCCAGCAGTTTAGATCTTCCAGATACGCAGTATTTT. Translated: CASSLDLPDTQYF.

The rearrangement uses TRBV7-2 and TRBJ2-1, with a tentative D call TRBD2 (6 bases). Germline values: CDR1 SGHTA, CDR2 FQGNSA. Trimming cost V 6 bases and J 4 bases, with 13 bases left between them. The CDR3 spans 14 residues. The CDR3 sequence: CASRGASAYNEQFF. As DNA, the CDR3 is TGTGCCAGCAGAGGGGCTAGCGCATACAATGAGCAGTTCTTC.

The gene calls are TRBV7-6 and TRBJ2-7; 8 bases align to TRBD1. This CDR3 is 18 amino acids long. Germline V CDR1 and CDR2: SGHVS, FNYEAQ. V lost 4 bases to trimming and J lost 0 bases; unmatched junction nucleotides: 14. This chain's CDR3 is CASSSPSYRDRSSYEQYF. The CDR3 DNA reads TGTGCCAGCAGCTCACCATCTTACCGGGACAGGAGCTCCTACGAGCAGTACTTC.

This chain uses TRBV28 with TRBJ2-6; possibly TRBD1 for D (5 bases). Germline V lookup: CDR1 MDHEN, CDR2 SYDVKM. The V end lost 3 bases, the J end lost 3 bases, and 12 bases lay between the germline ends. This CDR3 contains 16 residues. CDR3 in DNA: TGTGCCAGCAGTTTTCAGGGTTCGGGTGGGGCCAACGTCCTGACTTTC. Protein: CASSFQGSGGANVLTF.

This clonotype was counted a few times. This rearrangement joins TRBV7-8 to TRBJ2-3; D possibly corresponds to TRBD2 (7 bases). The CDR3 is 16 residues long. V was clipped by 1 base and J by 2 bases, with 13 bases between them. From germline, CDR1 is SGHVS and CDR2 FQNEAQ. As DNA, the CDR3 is TGTGCCAGCAGCTTAGGACCGGGGGGCTTCACAGATACGCAGTATTTT. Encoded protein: CASSLGPGGFTDTQYF.

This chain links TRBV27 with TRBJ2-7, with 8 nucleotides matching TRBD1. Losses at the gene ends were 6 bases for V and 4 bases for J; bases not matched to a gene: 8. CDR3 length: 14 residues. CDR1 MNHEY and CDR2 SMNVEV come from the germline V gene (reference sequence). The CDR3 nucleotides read TGTGCCAGCAGACAACAGGGGGTAGGGTACGAGCAGTACTTC. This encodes CASRQQGVGYEQYF.

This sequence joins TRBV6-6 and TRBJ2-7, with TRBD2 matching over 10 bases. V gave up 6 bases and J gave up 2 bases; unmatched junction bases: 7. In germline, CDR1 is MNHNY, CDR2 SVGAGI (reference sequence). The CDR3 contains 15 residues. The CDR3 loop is CASSPGLAAPYEQYF. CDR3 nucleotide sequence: TGTGCCAGCAGCCCCGGACTAGCGGCCCCCTACGAGCAGTACTTC.

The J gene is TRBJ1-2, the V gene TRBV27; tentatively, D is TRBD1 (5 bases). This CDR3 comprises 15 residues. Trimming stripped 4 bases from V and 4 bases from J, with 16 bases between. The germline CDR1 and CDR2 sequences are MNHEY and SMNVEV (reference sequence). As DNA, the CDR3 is TGTGCCAGCAGTTCCGGGGATTATCAGGGCTATGGCTACACCTTC. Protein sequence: CASSSGDYQGYGYTF.

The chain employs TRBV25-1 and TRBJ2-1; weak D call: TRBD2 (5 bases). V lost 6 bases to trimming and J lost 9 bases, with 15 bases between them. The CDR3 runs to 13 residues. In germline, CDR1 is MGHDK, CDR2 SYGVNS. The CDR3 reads CASSKELEGEQFF. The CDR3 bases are TGTGCCAGCAGCAAAGAACTAGAAGGTGAGCAGTTCTTC. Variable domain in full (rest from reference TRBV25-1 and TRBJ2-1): EADIYQTPRYLVIGTGKKITLECSQTMGHDKMYWYQQDPGMELHLIHYSYGVNSTEKGDLSSESTVSRIRTEHFPLTLESARPSHTSQYLCASSKELEGEQFFGPGTRLTVL.

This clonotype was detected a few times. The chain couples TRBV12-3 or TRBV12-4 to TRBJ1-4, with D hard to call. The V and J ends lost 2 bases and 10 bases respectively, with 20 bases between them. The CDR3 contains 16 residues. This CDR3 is CASSLSDAAQVGKLFF. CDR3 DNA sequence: TGTGCCAGCAGTTTATCGGATGCGGCCCAGGTGGGAAAACTGTTTTTT.

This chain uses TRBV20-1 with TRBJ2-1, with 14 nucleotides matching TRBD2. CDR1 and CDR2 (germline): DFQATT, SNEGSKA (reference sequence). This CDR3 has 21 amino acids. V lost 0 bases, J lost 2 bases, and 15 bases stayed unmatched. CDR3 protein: CSARDLVSGLAGDLTYNEQFF. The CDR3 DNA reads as TGCAGTGCTAGAGATCTAGTTTCGGGACTAGCGGGAGATCTCACCTACAATGAGCAGTTCTTC.

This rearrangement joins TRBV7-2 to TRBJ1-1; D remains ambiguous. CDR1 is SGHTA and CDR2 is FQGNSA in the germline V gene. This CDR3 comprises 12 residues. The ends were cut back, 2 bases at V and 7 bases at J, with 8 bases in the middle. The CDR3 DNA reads TGTGCCAGCAGCTTAACTCCGGGTGAAGCTTTCTTT. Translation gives CASSLTPGEAFF.

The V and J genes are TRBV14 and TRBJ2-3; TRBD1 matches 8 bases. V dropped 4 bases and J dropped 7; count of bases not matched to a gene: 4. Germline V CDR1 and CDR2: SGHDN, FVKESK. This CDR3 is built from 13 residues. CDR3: CASSLGQGNTQYF. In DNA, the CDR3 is TGTGCCAGCAGCCTCGGACAGGGCAATACGCAGTATTTT. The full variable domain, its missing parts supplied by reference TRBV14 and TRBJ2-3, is EAGVTQFPSHSVIEKGQTVTLRCDPISGHDNLYWYRRVMGKEIKFLLHFVKESKQDESGMPNNRFLAERTGGTYSTLKVQPAELEDSGVYFCASSLGQGNTQYFGPGTRLTVL.